Below are 2 T cell receptor beta chains sequenced from a single sample in a study of T cell responses to AZD1222 COVID-19 vaccine. TCRdb's table, derived via immunoSEQ multiplex PCR, lists solely in-frame clones and lacks some. The repertoire has 110,000 or so clones, 89% of them found once; the top ten carry 35% to 50%. Material: peripheral blood, obtained 28 days after the second AZD1222 dose. Every receptor here comes from an adult who received the AZD1222 COVID-19 vaccine.

The rearrangement links TRBV7-4 to TRBJ2-2; 11 bases agree with TRBD1. Germline V gene sequence: CDR1 SGHVT, CDR2 SQSDAQ. V lost 1 base, J lost 3 bases, and 19 bases stayed unmatched. This CDR3 is built from 22 residues. In DNA, the CDR3 is TGTGCCAGCAGCTTAGGATTGTGGTCGTGGACAGGGGGCGGGTTGGACACCGGGGAGCTGTTTTTT. Translated, it gives CASSLGLWSWTGGGLDTGELFF.

The CDR3 DNA sequence: TGTGCCAGCAGCTTATCCTACTCTGGAAACACCATATATTTT. This translates into CASSLSYSGNTIYF. The V gene is TRBV11-2, the J gene TRBJ1-3, with no clear D. The CDR3 is 14 amino acids. Germline loops: CDR1 SGHAT, CDR2 FQNNGV. V lost 2 bases to trimming and J lost 0 bases, with 5 bases between them.